This T cell receptor (beta chain) was sequenced in a study of PD-L1 blockade in urothelial cancer. The data were produced by immunoSEQ multiplex PCR, yet TCRdb's version contains in-frame clones alone and is incomplete. The sample includes about 36,000 clones, more than 80% of them seen just once. The V gene's germline CDR1 is SGHRS and CDR2 YFSETQ. V was clipped by 4 bases and J by 6 bases; unmatched bases: 10. The CDR3 consists of 16 residues. The time point was: peripheral blood 6 weeks after treatment start. The sample was PBMCs, taken around atezolizumab (anti-PD-L1) treatment. The genes are TRBV5-1 and TRBJ2-2; 9 positions agree with TRBD2. This TCR was recovered from a man in his forties or fifties with urothelial cancer. The CDR3 here is CASSALAGVGPGELFF. CDR3 DNA: TGCGCCAGCAGCGCCTTAGCGGGAGTGGGGCCCGGGGAGCTGTTTTTT.